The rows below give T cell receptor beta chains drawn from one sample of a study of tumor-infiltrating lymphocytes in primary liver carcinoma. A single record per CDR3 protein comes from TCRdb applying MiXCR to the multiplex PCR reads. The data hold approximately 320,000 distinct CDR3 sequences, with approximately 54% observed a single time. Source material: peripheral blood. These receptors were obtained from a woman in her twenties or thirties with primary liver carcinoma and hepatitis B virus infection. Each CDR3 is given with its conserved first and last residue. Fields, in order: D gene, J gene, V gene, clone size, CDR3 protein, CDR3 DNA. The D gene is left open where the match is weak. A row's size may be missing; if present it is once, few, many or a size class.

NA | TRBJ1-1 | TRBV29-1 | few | CSVVSRAARLMNTEAFF | TGCAGCGTTGTTAGTCGGGCAGCTAGACTAATGAACACTGAAGCTTTCTTT
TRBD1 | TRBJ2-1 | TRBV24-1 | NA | CATSDFGTGGANEQFF | TGTGCCACCAGTGATTTTGGGACAGGGGGCGCGAATGAGCAGTTCTTC
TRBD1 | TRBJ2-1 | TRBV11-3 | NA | CASSIGQGARNEQFF | TGTGCTAGCAGCATCGGACAGGGGGCAAGGAATGAGCAGTTCTTC
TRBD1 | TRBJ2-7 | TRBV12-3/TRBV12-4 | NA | CAGSPGQGAWEQYF | TGTGCCGGTAGTCCGGGACAGGGGGCCTGGGAGCAGTACTTC
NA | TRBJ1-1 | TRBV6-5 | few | CASSYRRGANTEAFF | TGTGCCAGCAGTTACCGGAGGGGGGCGAACACTGAAGCTTTCTTT
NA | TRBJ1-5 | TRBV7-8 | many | CASSLGGYNQPQHF | TGTGCCAGCAGCTTAGGAGGTTACAATCAGCCCCAGCATTTT
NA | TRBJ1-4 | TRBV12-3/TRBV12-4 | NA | CASCLTRGEKLFF | TGTGCCAGCTGTTTAACCCGAGGGGAAAAACTGTTTTTT
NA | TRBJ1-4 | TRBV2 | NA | CASSAQGNANEKLFF | TGTGCCAGCAGTGCTCAGGGGAACGCTAACGAAAAACTGTTTTTT
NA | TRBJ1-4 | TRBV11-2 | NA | CASSLKVFVRAEPNGKLFF | TGTGCCAGCAGCTTAAAAGTGTTTGTACGGGCAGAACCTAATGGAAAACTGTTTTTT
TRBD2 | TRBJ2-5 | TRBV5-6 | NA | CASSLRPTLAGGRGETQYF | TGTGCCAGCAGCCTTCGACCTACACTAGCGGGAGGAAGAGGAGAGACCCAGTACTTC
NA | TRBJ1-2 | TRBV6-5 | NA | CACSYSGSYGYTF | TGTGCCTGCAGTTACTCGGGGTCATATGGCTACACCTTC
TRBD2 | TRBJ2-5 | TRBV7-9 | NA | CASSSGTSGSNYQETQYF | TGTGCCAGCAGTTCCGGGACTAGCGGGTCTAATTACCAAGAGACCCAGTACTTC
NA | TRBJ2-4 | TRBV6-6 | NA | CASSPGQTRGKNIQYF | TGTGCCAGCAGTCCGGGACAAACGAGGGGCAAAAACATTCAGTACTTC
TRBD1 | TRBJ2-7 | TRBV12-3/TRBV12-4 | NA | CASSSTFGTGFAYEQYF | TGTGCCAGCAGTTCGACTTTCGGGACAGGGTTTGCCTACGAGCAGTACTTC
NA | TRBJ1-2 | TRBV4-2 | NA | CASSHALGGYTF | TGTGCCAGCAGCCACGCCCTAGGTGGCTACACCTTC
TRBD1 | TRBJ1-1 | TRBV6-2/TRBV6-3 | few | CASSYGTGGPQAFF | TGTGCCAGCAGCTACGGGACAGGGGGACCTCAAGCTTTCTTT
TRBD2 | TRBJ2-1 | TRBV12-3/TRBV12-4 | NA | CASSVRSGRANEQFF | TGTGCCAGCAGTGTTAGAAGCGGGAGGGCCAATGAGCAGTTCTTC
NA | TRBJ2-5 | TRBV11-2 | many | CASSQPPNRLRETQYF | TGTGCCAGCAGCCAACCACCAAATCGACTGAGAGAGACCCAGTACTTC
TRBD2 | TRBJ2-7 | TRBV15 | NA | CATSRVLAGAYEQYF | TGTGCCACCAGCAGAGTTCTAGCGGGAGCGTACGAGCAGTACTTC
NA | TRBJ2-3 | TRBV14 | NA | CASSQVSTADTQYF | TGTGCCAGCAGCCAAGTTTCGACTGCAGATACGCAGTATTTT
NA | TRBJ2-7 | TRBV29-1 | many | CSVGTTYYEQYF | TGCAGCGTTGGAACAACCTACTACGAGCAGTACTTC
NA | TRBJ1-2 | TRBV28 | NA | CASSQPWAINYGCTF | TGTGCCAGCAGTCAACCCTGGGCTATCAACTATGGCTGCACCTTC
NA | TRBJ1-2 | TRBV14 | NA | CVSSQVAAYGYTF | TGTGTCAGCAGCCAAGTTGCAGCATATGGCTACACCTTC
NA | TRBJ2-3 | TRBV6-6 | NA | CASSSSGLHQPQYF | TGTGCCAGCAGTTCCTCCGGTCTTCATCAGCCCCAGTATTTT
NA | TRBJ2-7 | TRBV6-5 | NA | CVSNKGWGDYEQYF | TGTGTCAGCAATAAGGGCTGGGGGGACTACGAGCAGTACTTC
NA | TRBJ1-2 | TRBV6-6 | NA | CASSISRLGVLSGYTF | TGTGCCAGTAGTATATCACGGTTAGGGGTTTTGAGTGGCTACACCTTC
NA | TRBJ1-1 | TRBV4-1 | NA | CASSQRDGLRPEAFF | TGCGCCAGCAGCCAACGGGACGGCCTAAGACCTGAAGCTTTCTTT
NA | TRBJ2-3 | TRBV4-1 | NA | CASSQGTVRSTDTQYF | TGCGCCAGCAGCCAAGGAACGGTCAGGAGCACAGATACGCAGTATTTT
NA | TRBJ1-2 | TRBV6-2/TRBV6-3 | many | CASRRGGYGYTF | TGTGCCAGCAGAAGAGGTGGCTATGGCTACACCTTC
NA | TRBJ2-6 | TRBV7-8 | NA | CASSFLGAAGANVPTF | TGTGCCAGCAGCTTTCTCGGCGCAGCAGGGGCCAACGTCCCGACTTTC
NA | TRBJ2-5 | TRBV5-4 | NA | CASSIRIGGRETQYF | TGTGCCAGCAGCATTCGGATAGGAGGGCGAGAGACCCAGTACTTC
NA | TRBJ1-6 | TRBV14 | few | CAGSQVAGQGNSPLHF | TGTGCCGGCAGCCAGGTTGCAGGGCAGGGTAATTCACCCCTCCACTTT
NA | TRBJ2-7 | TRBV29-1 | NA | CSVVGSGHEQYF | TGCAGCGTTGTGGGGTCAGGCCACGAGCAGTACTTC
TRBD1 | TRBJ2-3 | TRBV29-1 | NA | CSVERDRGWADTQYF | TGCAGCGTTGAAAGGGACAGGGGGTGGGCAGATACGCAGTATTTT
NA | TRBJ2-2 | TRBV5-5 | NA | CASSLIGGRSPSNTGELFF | TGTGCCAGCAGCTTGATTGGAGGACGGAGCCCCTCGAACACCGGGGAGCTGTTTTTT
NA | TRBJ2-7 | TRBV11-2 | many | CASSLENIRAYEQYF | TGTGCCAGCAGCTTAGAGAACATTCGGGCCTACGAGCAGTACTTC
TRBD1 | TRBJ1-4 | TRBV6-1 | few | CASRGTGNEKLFF | TGTGCCAGCAGAGGGACAGGGAATGAAAAACTGTTTTTT